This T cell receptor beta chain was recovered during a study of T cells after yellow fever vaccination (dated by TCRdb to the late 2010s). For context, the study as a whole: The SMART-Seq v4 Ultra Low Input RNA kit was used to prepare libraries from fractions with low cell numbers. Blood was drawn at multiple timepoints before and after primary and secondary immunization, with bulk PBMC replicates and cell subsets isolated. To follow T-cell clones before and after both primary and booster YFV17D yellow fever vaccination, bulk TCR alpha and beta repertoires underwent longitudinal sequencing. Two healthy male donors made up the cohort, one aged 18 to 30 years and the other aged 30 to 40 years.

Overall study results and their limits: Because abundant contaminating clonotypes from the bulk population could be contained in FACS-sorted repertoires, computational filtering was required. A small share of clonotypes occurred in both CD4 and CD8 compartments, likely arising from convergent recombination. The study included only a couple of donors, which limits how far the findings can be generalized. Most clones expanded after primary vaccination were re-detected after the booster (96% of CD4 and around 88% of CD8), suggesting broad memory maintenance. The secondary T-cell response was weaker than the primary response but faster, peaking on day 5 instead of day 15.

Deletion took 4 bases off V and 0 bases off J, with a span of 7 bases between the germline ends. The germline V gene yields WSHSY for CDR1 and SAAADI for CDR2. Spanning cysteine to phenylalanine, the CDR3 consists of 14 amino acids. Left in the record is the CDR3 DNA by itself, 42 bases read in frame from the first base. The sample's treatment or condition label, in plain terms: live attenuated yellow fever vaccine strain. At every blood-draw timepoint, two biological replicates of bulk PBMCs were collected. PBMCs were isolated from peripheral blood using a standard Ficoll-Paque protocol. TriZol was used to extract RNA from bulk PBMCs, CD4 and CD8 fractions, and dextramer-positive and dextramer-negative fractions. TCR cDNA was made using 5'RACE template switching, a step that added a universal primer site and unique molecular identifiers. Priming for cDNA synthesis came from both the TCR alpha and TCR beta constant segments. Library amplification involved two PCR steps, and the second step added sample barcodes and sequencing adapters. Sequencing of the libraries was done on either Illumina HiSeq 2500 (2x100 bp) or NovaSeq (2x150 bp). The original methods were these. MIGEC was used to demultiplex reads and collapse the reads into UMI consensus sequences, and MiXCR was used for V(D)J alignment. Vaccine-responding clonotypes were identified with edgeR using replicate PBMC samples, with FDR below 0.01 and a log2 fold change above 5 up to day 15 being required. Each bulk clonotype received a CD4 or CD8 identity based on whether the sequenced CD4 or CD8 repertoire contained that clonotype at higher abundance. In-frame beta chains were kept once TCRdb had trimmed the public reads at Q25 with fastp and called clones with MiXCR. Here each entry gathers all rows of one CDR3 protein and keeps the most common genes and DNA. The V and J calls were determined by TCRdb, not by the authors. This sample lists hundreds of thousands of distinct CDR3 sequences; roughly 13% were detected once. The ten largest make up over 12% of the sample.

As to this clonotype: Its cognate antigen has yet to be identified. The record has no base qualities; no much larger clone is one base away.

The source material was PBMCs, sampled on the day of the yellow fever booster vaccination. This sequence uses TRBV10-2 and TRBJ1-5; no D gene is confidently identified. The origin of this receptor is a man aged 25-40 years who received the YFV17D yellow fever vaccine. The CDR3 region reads CASSVVDSNQPQHF. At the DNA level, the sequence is TGCGCCAGCAGTGTGGTGGATAGCAATCAGCCCCAGCATTTT.